The 7 T cell receptor beta chains below all came from one sample that was sequenced in a study of blood T cell repertoires in COVID-19. This table comes from immunoSEQ multiplex PCR, and its TCRdb copy is limited to in-frame clones, with some not included. The sample records more than 200,000 clones, 80% to 90% being singletons. Sequences were obtained from PBMCs or T cells enriched from blood (not recorded which). These receptors all come from a middle-aged man who had recovered from COVID-19.

This clone was picked up a small number of times. The J gene is TRBJ1-5, the V gene TRBV15; 8 bases line up with TRBD1. The CDR3 has 16 amino acids. CDR1 LNHNV and CDR2 YYDKDF come from the germline V gene (reference sequence). The V segment lost 3 bases and the J segment 6 bases; nucleotides outside the gene matches: 10. CDR3 residues: CATSSAGGAFGQPQHF. DNA for the CDR3: TGTGCCACCAGCAGTGCAGGGGGCGCTTTTGGTCAGCCCCAGCATTTT.

The J gene is TRBJ1-5, the V gene TRBV7-8; 7 bases align to TRBD1. The CDR3 sequence is 15 residues long. Germline assignment: CDR1 SGHVS and CDR2 FQNEAQ. V trimming: 1 base; J trimming: 7 bases; junction bases outside the gene matches: 7. CDR3 DNA: TGTGCCAGCAGCTTAGGGGCAGGGGGTCAGCAGCCCCAGCATTTT. Its protein is CASSLGAGGQQPQHF.

V gene TRBV3-1 (or the pseudogene TRBV3-2) combines with J gene TRBJ2-1, with 9 nucleotides matching TRBD1. V was clipped by 0 bases and J by 7 bases; unmatched bases: 7. CDR1 LGHDT and CDR2 YNNKEL come from the germline V gene (reference sequence). CDR3 length: 16 amino acids. In nucleotides, the CDR3 is TGTGCCAGCAGCCAAGAGTCCACAGGGGGCCTGAATGAGCAGTTCTTC. As protein: CASSQESTGGLNEQFF.

The chain uses TRBV10-2 and TRBJ2-7, with a possible D match to TRBD1 (6 bases). Trimming took 4 bases from V and 4 from J, leaving 14 bases between them. CDR1 and CDR2 (germline): WSHSY, SAAADI. The CDR3 is 14 amino acids. The DNA of the CDR3 is TGCGCCAGCAGTGGATCCGGGACACTATACGAGCAGTACTTC. Its translation: CASSGSGTLYEQYF.

V usage is TRBV3-1 (or the pseudogene TRBV3-2) and J usage is TRBJ2-1; weak D call: TRBD2 (5 bases). Trimming took off 1 base at V and 4 bases at J, with 8 bases between the two ends. CDR3 size: 14 residues. Germline CDR1 and CDR2: LGHDT and YNNKEL (reference sequence). CDR3 nucleotide sequence: TGTGCCAGCAGCCAAGGGGAGCGGTACAATGAGCAGTTCTTC. Amino acid sequence: CASSQGERYNEQFF.

The V and J genes are TRBV5-1 and TRBJ2-1; 10 bases are shared with TRBD2. J lost 5 bases, V lost 2 bases, and 7 bases had no gene match. Germline CDR1 and CDR2: SGHRS and YFSETQ. The CDR3 extends over 16 amino acids. CDR3 residues: CASSFATSGNDNEQFF. In nucleotides, the CDR3 is TGCGCCAGCAGCTTTGCAACTAGCGGGAACGACAATGAGCAGTTCTTC.

The J gene is TRBJ2-3, the V gene TRBV24-1; 11 nucleotides line up with TRBD2. Germline CDR1 reads KGHDR; CDR2 reads SFDVKD. CDR3 size: 17 residues. V was pared by 3 bases and J by 2 bases, with 6 bases of the junction left unmatched. The CDR3 bases are TGTGCCACCAGTGATCCGCTAGCGGGAGGTTTCACAGATACGCAGTATTTT. This encodes CATSDPLAGGFTDTQYF.